This TCR beta chain was profiled in a study of cytomegalovirus exposure and HLA in healthy donors. Study-wide findings and caveats: According to a later analysis, donors in an Asian-associated ancestry cluster reportedly had fewer N-insertions than the 666-donor mean. The authors listed 150 to 200 TCR beta chains as cytomegalovirus-associated.

This clone appeared once. Its antigen remains unknown. Germline V gene lookup returns CDR1 SGHDN and CDR2 FVKESK. V was shortened by 1 base and J by 4 bases, with 14 bases between the two germline ends. The CDR3 runs to 16 residues. In the PCR, 60 Vbeta and 13 Jbeta primers were used. Here immunoSEQ multiplex PCR was the method, and the copy in TCRdb shows in-frame clones only, minus some. The data hold 30,000 to 45,000 clones, with 70% to 90% observed a single time. Sequenced input: PBMCs. The chain recombines TRBV14 with TRBJ1-3; D ambiguous. This receptor was obtained from a woman aged 40 to 50 in good health and CMV-seropositive. CDR3 amino acids: CASSQAIAPPGNTIYF. CDR3 in DNA: TGTGCCAGCAGCCAAGCTATCGCACCCCCCGGAAACACCATATATTTT.